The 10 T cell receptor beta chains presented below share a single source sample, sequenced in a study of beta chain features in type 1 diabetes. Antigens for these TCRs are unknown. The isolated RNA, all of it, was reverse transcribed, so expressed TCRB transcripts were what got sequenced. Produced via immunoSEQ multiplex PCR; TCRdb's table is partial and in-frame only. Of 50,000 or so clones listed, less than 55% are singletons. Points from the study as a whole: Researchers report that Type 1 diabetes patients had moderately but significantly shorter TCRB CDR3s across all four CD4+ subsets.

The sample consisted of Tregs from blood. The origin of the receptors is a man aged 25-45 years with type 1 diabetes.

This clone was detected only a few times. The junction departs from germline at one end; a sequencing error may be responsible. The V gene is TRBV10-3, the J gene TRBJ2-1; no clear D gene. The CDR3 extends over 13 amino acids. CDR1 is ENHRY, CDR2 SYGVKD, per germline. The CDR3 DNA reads TGTGCCATCAGAGAGTTCCTTGAGAATGAGCAGTTCTTC. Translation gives CAIREFLENEQFF.

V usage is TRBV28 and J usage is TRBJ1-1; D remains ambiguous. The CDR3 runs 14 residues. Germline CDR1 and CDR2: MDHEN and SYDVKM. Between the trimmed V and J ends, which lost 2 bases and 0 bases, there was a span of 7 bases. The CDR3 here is CASSLTALNTEAFF. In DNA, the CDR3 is TGTGCCAGCAGTTTAACTGCCCTGAACACTGAAGCTTTCTTT. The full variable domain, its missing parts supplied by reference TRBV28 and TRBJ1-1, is DVKVTQSSRYLVKRTGEKVFLECVQDMDHENMFWYRQDPGLGLRLIYFSYDVKMKEKGDIPEGYSVSREKKERFSLILESASTNQTSMYLCASSLTALNTEAFFGQGTRLTVV.

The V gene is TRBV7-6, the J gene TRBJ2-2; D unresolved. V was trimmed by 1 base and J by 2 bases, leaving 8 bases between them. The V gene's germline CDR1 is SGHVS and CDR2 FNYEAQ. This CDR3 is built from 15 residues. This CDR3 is CASSLGQKNTGELFF. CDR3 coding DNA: TGTGCCAGCAGCTTAGGGCAGAAAAACACCGGGGAGCTGTTTTTT.

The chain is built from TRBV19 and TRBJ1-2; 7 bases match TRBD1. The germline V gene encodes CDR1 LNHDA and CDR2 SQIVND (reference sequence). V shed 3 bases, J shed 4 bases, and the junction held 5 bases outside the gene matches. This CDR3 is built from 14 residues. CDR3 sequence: CASSIPDRIYGYTF. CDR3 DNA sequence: TGTGCCAGTAGTATTCCGGACAGGATCTATGGCTACACCTTC.

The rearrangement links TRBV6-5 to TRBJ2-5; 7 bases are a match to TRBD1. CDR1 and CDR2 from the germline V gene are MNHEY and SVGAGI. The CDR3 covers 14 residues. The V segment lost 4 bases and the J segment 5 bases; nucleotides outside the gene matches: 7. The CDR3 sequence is CASSSNRGSETQYF. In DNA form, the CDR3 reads TGTGCCAGCAGTTCGAACAGGGGAAGTGAGACCCAGTACTTC.

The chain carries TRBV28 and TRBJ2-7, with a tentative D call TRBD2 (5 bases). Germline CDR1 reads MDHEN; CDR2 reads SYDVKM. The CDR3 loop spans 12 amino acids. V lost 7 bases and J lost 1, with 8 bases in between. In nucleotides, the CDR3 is TGTGCCAGCAAGCGGACTTCCTACGAGCAGTACTTC. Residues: CASKRTSYEQYF.

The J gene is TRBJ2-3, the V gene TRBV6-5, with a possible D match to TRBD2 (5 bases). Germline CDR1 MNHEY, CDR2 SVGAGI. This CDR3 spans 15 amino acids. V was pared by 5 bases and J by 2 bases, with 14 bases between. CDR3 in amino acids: CASSSRGGFTDTQYF. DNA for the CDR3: TGTGCCAGCAGTAGTCGCGGAGGATTCACAGATACGCAGTATTTT.

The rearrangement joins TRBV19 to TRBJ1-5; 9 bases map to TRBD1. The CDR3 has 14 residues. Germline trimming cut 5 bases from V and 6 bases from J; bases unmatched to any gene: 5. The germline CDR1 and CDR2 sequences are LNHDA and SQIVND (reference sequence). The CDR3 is CASSAGQGTQPQHF. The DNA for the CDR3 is TGTGCCAGTAGTGCGGGACAGGGTACTCAGCCCCAGCATTTT.

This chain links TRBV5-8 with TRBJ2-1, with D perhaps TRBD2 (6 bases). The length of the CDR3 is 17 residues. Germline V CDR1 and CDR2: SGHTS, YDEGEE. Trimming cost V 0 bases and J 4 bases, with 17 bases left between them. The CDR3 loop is CASSLGTGLSGYNEQFF. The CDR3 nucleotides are TGTGCCAGCAGCTTGGGCACGGGGCTTAGCGGATACAATGAGCAGTTCTTC.

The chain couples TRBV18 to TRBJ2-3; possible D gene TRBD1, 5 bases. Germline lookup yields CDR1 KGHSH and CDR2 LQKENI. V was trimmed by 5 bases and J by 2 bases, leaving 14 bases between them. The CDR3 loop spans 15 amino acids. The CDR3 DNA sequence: TGTGCCAGCTCATCGAGACAGAGCTACACAGATACGCAGTATTTT. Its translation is CASSSRQSYTDTQYF.